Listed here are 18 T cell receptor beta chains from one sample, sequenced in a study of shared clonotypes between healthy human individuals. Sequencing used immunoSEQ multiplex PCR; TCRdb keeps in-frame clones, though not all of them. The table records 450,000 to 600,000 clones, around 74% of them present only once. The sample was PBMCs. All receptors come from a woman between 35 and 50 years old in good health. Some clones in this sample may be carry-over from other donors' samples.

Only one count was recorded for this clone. The CDR3 coding sequence is TGTGCCAGCAGCCTCGATTTCTCCTACAATGAGCAGTTCTTC. Its protein product is CASSLDFSYNEQFF. V is TRBV28 and J is TRBJ2-1; D not resolved. The CDR3 is made up of 14 amino acids. The germline V gene has CDR1 MDHEN and CDR2 SYDVKM. V shed 6 bases and J shed 0 bases, with 9 bases lying between them.

The CDR3 DNA reads as TGCGCCAGCAGCTTGGAGGCCTTCTACGAGCAGTACTTC. Encoded protein: CASSLEAFYEQYF. This rearrangement joins TRBV5-1 to TRBJ2-7; D is undetermined. CDR3 length: 13 residues. The germline V gene encodes CDR1 SGHRS and CDR2 YFSETQ. Trimming removed 0 bases from V and 3 bases from J, with 7 bases in between.

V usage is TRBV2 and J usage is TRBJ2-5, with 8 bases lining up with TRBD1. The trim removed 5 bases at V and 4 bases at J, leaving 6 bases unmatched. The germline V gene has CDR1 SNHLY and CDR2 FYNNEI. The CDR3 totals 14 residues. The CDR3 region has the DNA TGTGCCAGCAGTCGGACAGGGTGGACAGAGACCCAGTACTTC. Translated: CASSRTGWTETQYF.

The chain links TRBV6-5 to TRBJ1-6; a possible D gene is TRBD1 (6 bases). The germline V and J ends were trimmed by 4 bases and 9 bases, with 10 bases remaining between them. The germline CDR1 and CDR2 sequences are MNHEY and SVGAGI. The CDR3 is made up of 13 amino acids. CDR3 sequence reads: CASSFHRVSPLHF. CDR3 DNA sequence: TGTGCCAGCAGTTTTCACAGGGTTTCACCCCTCCACTTT.

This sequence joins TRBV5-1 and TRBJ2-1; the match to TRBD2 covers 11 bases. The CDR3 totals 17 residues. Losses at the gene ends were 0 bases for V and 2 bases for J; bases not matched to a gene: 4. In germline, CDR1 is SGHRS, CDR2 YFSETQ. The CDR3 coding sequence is TGCGCCAGCAGCTTGGATGGACTAGCGGGTACCTACAATGAGCAGTTCTTC. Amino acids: CASSLDGLAGTYNEQFF.

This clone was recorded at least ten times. This CDR3 is CASSSPGLAESTGELFF. CDR3 in DNA: TGTGCCAGCAGCTCCCCGGGACTAGCGGAATCCACCGGGGAGCTGTTTTTT. This chain joins TRBV9 and TRBJ2-2; 11 bases map to TRBD2. Germline V gene data show CDR1 as SGDLS and CDR2 as YYNGEE. The CDR3 spans 17 residues. The junction had 9 bases not matched to a gene; V was cut back by 4 bases and J by 4 bases. Supplemented by reference TRBV9 and TRBJ2-2, the full variable domain reads DSGVTQTPKHLITATGQRVTLRCSPRSGDLSVYWYQQSLDQGLQFLIQYYNGEERAKGNILERFSAQQFPDLHSELNLSSLELGDSALYFCASSSPGLAESTGELFFGEGSRLTVL.

CDR3 sequence (DNA): TGCAGCGTTGGGCCAGATCACTCCTACGAGCAGTACTTC. Amino acids: CSVGPDHSYEQYF. The rearrangement joins TRBV29-1 to TRBJ2-7, with no clear D. CDR1 is SQVTM and CDR2 is ANQGSEA in the germline V gene. V was pared by 4 bases and J by 0 bases, with 10 bases between. The CDR3 spans 13 residues.

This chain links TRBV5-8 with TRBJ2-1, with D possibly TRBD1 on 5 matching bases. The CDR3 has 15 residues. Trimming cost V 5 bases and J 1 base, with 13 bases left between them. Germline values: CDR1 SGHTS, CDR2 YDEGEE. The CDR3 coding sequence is TGTGCCAGCAGACCTCTAGGGGCGTCCTACAATGAGCAGTTCTTC. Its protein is CASRPLGASYNEQFF.

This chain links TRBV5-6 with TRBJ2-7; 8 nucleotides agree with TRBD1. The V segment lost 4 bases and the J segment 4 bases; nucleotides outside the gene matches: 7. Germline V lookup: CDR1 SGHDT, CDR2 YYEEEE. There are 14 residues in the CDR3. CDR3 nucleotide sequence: TGTGCCAGCAGCACCGGGACAGGACTATACGAGCAGTACTTC. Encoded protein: CASSTGTGLYEQYF.

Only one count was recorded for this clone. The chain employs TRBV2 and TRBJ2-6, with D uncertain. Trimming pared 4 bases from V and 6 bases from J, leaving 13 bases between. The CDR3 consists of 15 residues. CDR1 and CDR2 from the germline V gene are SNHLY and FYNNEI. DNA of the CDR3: TGTGCCAGCAGTGCCCCAATGGGATCGGCCAACGTCCTGACTTTC. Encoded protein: CASSAPMGSANVLTF.

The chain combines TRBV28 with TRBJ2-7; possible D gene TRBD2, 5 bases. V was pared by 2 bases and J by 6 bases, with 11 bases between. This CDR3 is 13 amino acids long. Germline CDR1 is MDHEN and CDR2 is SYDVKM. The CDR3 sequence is CASSLLSGFEQYF. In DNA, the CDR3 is TGTGCCAGCAGTTTACTTTCGGGGTTCGAGCAGTACTTC.

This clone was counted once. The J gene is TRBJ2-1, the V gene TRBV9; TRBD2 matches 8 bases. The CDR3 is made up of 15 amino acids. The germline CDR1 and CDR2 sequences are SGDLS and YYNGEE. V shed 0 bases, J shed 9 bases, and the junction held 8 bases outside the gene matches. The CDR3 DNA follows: TGTGCCAGCAGCGTAGTTAGCGGGAATGCAGGTGAGCAGTTCTTC. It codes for CASSVVSGNAGEQFF.

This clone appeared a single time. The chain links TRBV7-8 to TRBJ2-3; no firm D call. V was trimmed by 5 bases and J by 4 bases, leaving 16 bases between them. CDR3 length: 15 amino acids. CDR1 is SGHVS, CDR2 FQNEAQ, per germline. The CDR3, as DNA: TGTGCCAGCAGCATAGTCCCTCCTCCACCAGATACGCAGTATTTT. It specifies CASSIVPPPPDTQYF.

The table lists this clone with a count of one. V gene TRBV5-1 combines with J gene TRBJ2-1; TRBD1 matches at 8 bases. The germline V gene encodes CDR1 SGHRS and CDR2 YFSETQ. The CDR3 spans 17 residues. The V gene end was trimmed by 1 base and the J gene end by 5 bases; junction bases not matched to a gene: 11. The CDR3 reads CASSLTPQGAVHNEQFF. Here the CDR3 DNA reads TGCGCCAGCAGCTTGACACCCCAGGGGGCGGTGCACAATGAGCAGTTCTTC. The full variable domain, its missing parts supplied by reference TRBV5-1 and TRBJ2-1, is KAGVTQTPRYLIKTRGQQVTLSCSPISGHRSVSWYQQTPGQGLQFLFEYFSETQRNKGNFPGRFSGRQFSNSRSEMNVSTLELGDSALYLCASSLTPQGAVHNEQFFGPGTRLTVL.

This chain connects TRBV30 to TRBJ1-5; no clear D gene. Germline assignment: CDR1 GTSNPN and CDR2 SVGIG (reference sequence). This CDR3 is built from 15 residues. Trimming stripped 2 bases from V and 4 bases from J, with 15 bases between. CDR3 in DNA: TGTGCCTGGAGTCAAATGGACCTACCGAATCAGCCCCAGCATTTT. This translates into CAWSQMDLPNQPQHF. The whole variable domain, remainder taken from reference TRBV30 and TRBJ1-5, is SQTIHQWPATLVQPVGSPLSLECTVEGTSNPNLYWYRQAAGRGLQLLFYSVGIGQISSEVPQNLSASRPQDRQFILSSKKLLLSDSGFYLCAWSQMDLPNQPQHFGDGTRLSIL.

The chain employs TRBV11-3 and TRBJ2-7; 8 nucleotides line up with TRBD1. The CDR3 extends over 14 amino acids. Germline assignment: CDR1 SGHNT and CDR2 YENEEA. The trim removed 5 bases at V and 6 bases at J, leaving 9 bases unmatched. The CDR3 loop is CASSRRQGLSEQYF. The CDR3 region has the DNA TGTGCCAGCAGCCGCAGACAGGGGTTAAGCGAGCAGTACTTC.

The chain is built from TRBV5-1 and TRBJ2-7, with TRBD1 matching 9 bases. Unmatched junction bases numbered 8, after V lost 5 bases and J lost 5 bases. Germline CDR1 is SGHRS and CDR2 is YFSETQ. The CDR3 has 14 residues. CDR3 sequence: CASRLQGALDEQYF. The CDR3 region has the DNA TGCGCCAGCAGGCTACAGGGGGCGCTGGACGAGCAGTACTTC. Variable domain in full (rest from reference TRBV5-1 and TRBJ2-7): KAGVTQTPRYLIKTRGQQVTLSCSPISGHRSVSWYQQTPGQGLQFLFEYFSETQRNKGNFPGRFSGRQFSNSRSEMNVSTLELGDSALYLCASRLQGALDEQYFGPGTRLTVT.

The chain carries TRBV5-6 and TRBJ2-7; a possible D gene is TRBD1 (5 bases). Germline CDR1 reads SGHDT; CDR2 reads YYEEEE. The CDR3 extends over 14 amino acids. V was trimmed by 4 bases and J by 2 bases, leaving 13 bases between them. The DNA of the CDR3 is TGTGCCAGCAGCCCTTTAACAGGAGCCTACGAGCAGTACTTC. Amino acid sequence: CASSPLTGAYEQYF.